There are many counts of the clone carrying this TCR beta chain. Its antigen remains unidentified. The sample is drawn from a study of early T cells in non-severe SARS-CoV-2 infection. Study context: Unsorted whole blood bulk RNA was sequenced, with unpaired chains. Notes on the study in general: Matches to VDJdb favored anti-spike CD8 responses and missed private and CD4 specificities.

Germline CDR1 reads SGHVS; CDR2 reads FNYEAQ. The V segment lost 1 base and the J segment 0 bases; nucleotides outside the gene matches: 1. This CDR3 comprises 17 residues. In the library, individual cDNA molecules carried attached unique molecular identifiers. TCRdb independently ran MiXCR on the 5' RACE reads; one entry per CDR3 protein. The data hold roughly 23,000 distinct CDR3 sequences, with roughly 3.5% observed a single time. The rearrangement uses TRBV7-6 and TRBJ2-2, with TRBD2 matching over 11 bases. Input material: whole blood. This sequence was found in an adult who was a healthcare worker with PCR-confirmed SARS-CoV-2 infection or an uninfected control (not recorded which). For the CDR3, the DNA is TGTGCCAGCAGCTTAGGACTAGCGGGGTCGAACACCGGGGAGCTGTTTTTT. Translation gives CASSLGLAGSNTGELFF.